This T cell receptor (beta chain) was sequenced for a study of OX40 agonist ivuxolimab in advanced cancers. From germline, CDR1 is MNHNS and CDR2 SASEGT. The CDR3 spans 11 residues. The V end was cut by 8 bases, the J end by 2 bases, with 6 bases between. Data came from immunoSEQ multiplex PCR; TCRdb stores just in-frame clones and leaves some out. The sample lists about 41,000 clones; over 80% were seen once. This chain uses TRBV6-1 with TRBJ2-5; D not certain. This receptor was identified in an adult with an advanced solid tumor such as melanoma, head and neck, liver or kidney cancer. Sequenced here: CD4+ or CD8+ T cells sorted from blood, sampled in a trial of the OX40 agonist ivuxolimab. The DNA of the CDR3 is TGTGCCAGCGCAGTTCAAGAGACCCAGTACTTC. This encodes CASAVQETQYF.